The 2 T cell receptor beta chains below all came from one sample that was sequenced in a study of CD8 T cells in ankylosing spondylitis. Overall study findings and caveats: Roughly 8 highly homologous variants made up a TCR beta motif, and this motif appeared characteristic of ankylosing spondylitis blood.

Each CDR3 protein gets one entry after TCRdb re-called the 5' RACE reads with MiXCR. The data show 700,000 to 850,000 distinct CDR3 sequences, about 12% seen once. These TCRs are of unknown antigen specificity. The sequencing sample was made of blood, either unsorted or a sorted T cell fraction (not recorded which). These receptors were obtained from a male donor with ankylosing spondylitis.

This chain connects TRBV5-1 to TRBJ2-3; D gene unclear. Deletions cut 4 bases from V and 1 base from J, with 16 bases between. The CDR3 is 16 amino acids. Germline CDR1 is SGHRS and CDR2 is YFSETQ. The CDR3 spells CASSPPRESRTDTQYF. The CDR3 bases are TGCGCCAGCAGCCCCCCCCGCGAGAGCCGCACAGATACGCAGTATTTT.

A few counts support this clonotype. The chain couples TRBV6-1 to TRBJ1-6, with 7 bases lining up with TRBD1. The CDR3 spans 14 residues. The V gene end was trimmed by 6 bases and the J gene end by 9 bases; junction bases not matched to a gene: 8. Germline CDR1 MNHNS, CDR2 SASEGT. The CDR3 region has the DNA TGTGCCAGCAGCCTACAGGGGCAGGGTTCACCCCTCCACTTT. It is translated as CASSLQGQGSPLHF.